The 30 T cell receptor beta chains presented below share a single source sample, sequenced in a study of tissue T cells after allogeneic stem cell transplantation (dated by TCRdb to the early 2020s). Library prep was done by the immunoSEQ multiplex PCR assay. Sourced from immuneACCESS, this table was stored by TCRdb with only in-frame sequences that have V and J called. A share of the clones is absent; for the studies checked, an unresolved V gene accounts for under half, and the remainder has no known explanation. Within this sample are about 26,000 clones, with roughly nine tenths of them counted one time only. Roughly 2% of the sample is held by the ten biggest clonotypes. The time point label, read with the paper, signifies: recipient (host-origin) PBMCs collected before allo-HCT. The specimen was blood, collected before transplantation. These receptors originate from a male donor at least 60 years old who later had graft-versus-host disease after an allogeneic stem cell transplant.

The chain combines TRBV3-1 (or the pseudogene TRBV3-2) with TRBJ2-7, with 16 bases that match TRBD2. Losses at the gene ends were 1 base for V and 2 bases for J; bases not matched to a gene: 5. The CDR3 is 18 amino acids. Germline CDR1 is LGHDT and CDR2 is YNNKEL (reference sequence). CDR3 residues: CASSQAAGLAGGPYEQYF. CDR3 nucleotide sequence: TGTGCCAGCAGCCAAGCGGCGGGACTAGCGGGAGGGCCCTACGAGCAGTACTTC.

The V call is TRBV21-1, the J call TRBJ1-6. TRBV21-1 is reported as a pseudogene. The CDR3 sequence is 17 residues long. For the CDR3, the DNA is TGTGCCAGCAGCACCCCAGTCATGACCCCCTATAATTCACCCCTCCACTTT. Translation: CASSTPVMTPYNSPLHF.

The chain couples TRBV24-1 to TRBJ2-2; 8 positions match TRBD1. The CDR3 length is 15 residues. The V gene's germline CDR1 is KGHDR and CDR2 SFDVKD. The junction had 3 bases not matched to a gene; V was cut back by 5 bases and J by 2 bases. CDR3 protein: CATSGDRPNTGELFF. The DNA of the CDR3 is TGTGCCACCAGTGGGGACAGGCCCAACACCGGGGAGCTGTTTTTT.

This chain uses TRBV5-4 with TRBJ2-1; D remains unclear. This CDR3 is built from 15 residues. Trimming left V 0 bases short and J 4 bases short, with 11 bases between. Germline lookup yields CDR1 SGHNT and CDR2 YYREEE (reference sequence). The CDR3 here is CASSLGTAGYNEQFF. As DNA, the CDR3 is TGTGCCAGCAGCTTGGGTACCGCCGGTTACAATGAGCAGTTCTTC.

The chain joins TRBV14 to TRBJ1-2; 9 bases align to TRBD1. The V gene's germline CDR1 is SGHDN and CDR2 FVKESK. This CDR3 region has 15 residues. Trimming cost V 4 bases and J 8 bases; bases outside gene matches: 11. The CDR3 protein is CASSLQTGGASGYTF. For the CDR3, the DNA is TGTGCCAGCAGCCTTCAAACAGGGGGCGCATCGGGCTACACCTTC. The full variable domain, rest sourced from reference TRBV14 and TRBJ1-2, is EAGVTQFPSHSVIEKGQTVTLRCDPISGHDNLYWYRRVMGKEIKFLLHFVKESKQDESGMPNNRFLAERTGGTYSTLKVQPAELEDSGVYFCASSLQTGGASGYTFGSGTRLTVV.

The chain combines TRBV18 with TRBJ2-1; no clear D. V shed 5 bases and J shed 8 bases, with 13 bases lying between them. This CDR3 is built from 13 residues. Germline-derived CDR1 and CDR2 are KGHSH and LQKENI. The CDR3 nucleotides are TGTGCCAGCTCAATCCGACTTCTCGATGAGCAGTTCTTC. It specifies CASSIRLLDEQFF.

This chain links TRBV3-1 (or the pseudogene TRBV3-2) with TRBJ1-3; D possibly corresponds to TRBD1 (5 bases). The germline V and J ends were trimmed by 3 bases and 3 bases, with 12 bases remaining between them. Germline V gene sequence: CDR1 LGHDT, CDR2 YNNKEL (reference sequence). This CDR3 has 15 amino acids. The CDR3 spells CASSHTGTSGNTIYF. DNA for the CDR3: TGTGCCAGCAGCCATACCGGGACGAGTGGAAACACCATATATTTT.

The V and J genes are TRBV6-5 and TRBJ2-4, with 9 bases aligning to TRBD1. J was trimmed by 0 bases and V by 2 bases; bases with no gene match: 2. CDR1 MNHEY and CDR2 SVGAGI come from the germline V gene. The CDR3 covers 16 residues. Written as DNA, the CDR3 is TGTGCCAGCAGTTACGGACAGGGGTTAGCCAAAAACATTCAGTACTTC. Its translation: CASSYGQGLAKNIQYF.

This rearrangement joins TRBV5-4 to TRBJ2-3; D uncertain. V was cut by 0 bases and J by 1 base, with 9 bases left in between. CDR1 and CDR2 from the germline V gene are SGHNT and YYREEE (reference sequence). There are 15 residues in the CDR3. CDR3 protein: CASSLDQARTDTQYF. Written as DNA, the CDR3 is TGTGCCAGCAGCTTGGATCAGGCCCGCACAGATACGCAGTATTTT. Full variable domain (missing parts from reference TRBV5-4 and TRBJ2-3): ETGVTQSPTHLIKTRGQQVTLRCSSQSGHNTVSWYQQALGQGPQFIFQYYREEENGRGNFPPRFSGLQFPNYSSELNVNALELDDSALYLCASSLDQARTDTQYFGPGTRLTVL.

The rearrangement joins TRBV30 to TRBJ1-5; D gene uncertain. CDR1 and CDR2 (germline): GTSNPN, SVGIG (reference sequence). The CDR3 sequence is 13 residues long. The V end was cut by 3 bases, the J end by 2 bases, with 8 bases between. The chain's CDR3 is CAWSTRRNQPQHF. The CDR3 DNA reads as TGTGCCTGGAGCACGCGGCGCAATCAGCCCCAGCATTTT.

The V and J genes are TRBV6-5 and TRBJ1-1; 11 bases are shared with TRBD1. The CDR3 length is 16 residues. J gave up 4 bases and V 1 base, and 5 bases lay outside the gene matches. The germline gives CDR1 MNHEY, CDR2 SVGAGI. The CDR3 DNA is TGTGCCAGCAGTTACTTCCGGGACAGGGGGTTCACTGAAGCTTTCTTT. Residues: CASSYFRDRGFTEAFF.

This chain joins TRBV19 and TRBJ2-5, with TRBD2 matching 7 bases. This CDR3 contains 18 residues. Trimming removed 6 bases from V and 3 bases from J; junction bases left unmatched: 19. Looked up from germline, CDR1 is LNHDA and CDR2 is SQIVND (reference sequence). CDR3 loop: CASSHPGILAAVKETQYF. CDR3 DNA sequence: TGTGCCAGTAGCCACCCGGGGATTCTAGCGGCGGTTAAAGAGACCCAGTACTTC.

This clone appeared once. This rearrangement joins TRBV9 to TRBJ1-3; D unclear. V was cut by 0 bases and J by 3 bases, with 4 bases left in between. There are 13 residues in the CDR3. Germline V gene data show CDR1 as SGDLS and CDR2 as YYNGEE. CDR3 DNA sequence: TGTGCCAGCAGCGTAGCTGGTGGAAACACCATATATTTT. Its protein product is CASSVAGGNTIYF.

This clone was recorded once. This sequence joins TRBV5-4 and TRBJ2-1; 7 bases map to TRBD2. CDR1 and CDR2 from the germline V gene are SGHNT and YYREEE (reference sequence). V was clipped by 2 bases and J by 0 bases; unmatched bases: 5. CDR3 size: 16 residues. CDR3: CASSFRTGGSYNEQFF. The CDR3 DNA follows: TGTGCCAGCAGCTTTCGAACGGGAGGCTCCTACAATGAGCAGTTCTTC.

The chain joins TRBV6-6 to TRBJ2-3; 10 nucleotides agree with TRBD1. There are 18 residues in the CDR3. The V segment lost 5 bases and the J segment 5 bases; nucleotides outside the gene matches: 16. CDR1 MNHNY and CDR2 SVGAGI come from the germline V gene (reference sequence). CDR3 amino acids: CASSRHRDRGVWGDTQYF. CDR3 DNA sequence: TGTGCCAGCAGTCGGCACCGGGACAGGGGAGTTTGGGGAGATACGCAGTATTTT.

The CDR3 reads CSASGTSGRIEQYF. CDR3 in DNA: TGCAGTGCTAGTGGGACTAGCGGGAGGATCGAGCAGTACTTC. V gene TRBV20-1 combines with J gene TRBJ2-7, with 15 positions matching TRBD2. The junction had 3 bases not matched to a gene; V was cut back by 3 bases and J by 6 bases. CDR1 DFQATT and CDR2 SNEGSKA come from the germline V gene (reference sequence). This CDR3 spans 14 amino acids.

This chain connects TRBV24-1 to TRBJ2-7, with 8 bases fitting TRBD1. CDR1 and CDR2 (germline): KGHDR, SFDVKD. The CDR3 runs to 17 residues. V trimming: 3 bases; J trimming: 2 bases; junction bases outside the gene matches: 11. The DNA for the CDR3 is TGTGCCACCAGTGATCGAGATCCGAGACAGGGGACCTACGAGCAGTACTTC. This encodes CATSDRDPRQGTYEQYF.

The chain joins TRBV7-9 to TRBJ1-4; 9 bases map to TRBD1. Germline CDR1 is SEHNR and CDR2 is FQNEAQ (reference sequence). V dropped 5 bases and J dropped 8; count of bases not matched to a gene: 9. This CDR3 comprises 15 residues. CDR3 sequence: CASSPRDRDREKLFF. In nucleotides, the CDR3 is TGTGCCAGCAGCCCTAGGGACAGGGATAGAGAAAAACTGTTTTTT.

CDR3 sequence reads: CASSLNRKTAYEQYF. CDR3 nucleotide sequence: TGTGCCAGCAGCCTAAACAGGAAGACAGCCTACGAGCAGTACTTC. The V and J genes are TRBV5-4 and TRBJ2-7, with a possible D match to TRBD1 (5 bases). The ends were cut back, 4 bases at V and 2 bases at J, with 16 bases in the middle. In germline, CDR1 is SGHNT, CDR2 YYREEE (reference sequence). The CDR3 has 15 residues.

V usage is TRBV7-3 and J usage is TRBJ2-2, with D tentatively TRBD1 or TRBD2 (5 bases each). Germline V gene data show CDR1 as SGHTA and CDR2 as FQGTGA. The CDR3 extends over 15 amino acids. V was shortened by 5 bases and J by 1 base, with 11 bases between the two germline ends. The CDR3 loop reads CASSLGRENTGELFF. The CDR3 region has the DNA TGTGCCAGCAGCCTGGGACGGGAGAACACCGGGGAGCTGTTTTTT. Full variable domain (missing parts from reference TRBV7-3 and TRBJ2-2): GAGVSQTPSNKVTEKGKYVELRCDPISGHTALYWYRQSLGQGPEFLIYFQGTGAADDSGLPNDRFFAVRPEGSVSTLKIQRTERGDSAVYLCASSLGRENTGELFFGEGSRLTVL.

The V gene is TRBV11-1, the J gene TRBJ2-2, with 7 bases identical to TRBD2. This CDR3 contains 15 residues. V shed 5 bases, J shed 5 bases, and the junction held 8 bases outside the gene matches. Germline V gives CDR1 SGHAT, CDR2 FQDESV (reference sequence). CDR3 sequence reads: CASSPRTSRTGELFF. DNA for the CDR3: TGTGCCAGCAGCCCCCGGACTAGTCGGACCGGGGAGCTGTTTTTT.

The DNA of the CDR3 is TGTGCCAGCAGCTTGACAGGCAGCAATCAGCCCCAGCATTTT. Translation: CASSLTGSNQPQHF. The gene calls are TRBV5-4 and TRBJ1-5; a possible D gene is TRBD1 (5 bases). This CDR3 is built from 14 residues. The germline V and J ends were trimmed by 1 base and 1 base, with 6 bases remaining between them. The germline gives CDR1 SGHNT, CDR2 YYREEE (reference sequence).

The chain is built from TRBV2 and TRBJ2-2, with D perhaps TRBD1 (6 bases). CDR1 is SNHLY and CDR2 is FYNNEI in the germline V gene. V lost 1 base, J lost 6 bases, and 9 bases lay in between. The CDR3 is 14 amino acids. The CDR3 reads CASSEVTGPGELFF. The CDR3, as DNA: TGTGCCAGCAGTGAAGTCACAGGGCCCGGGGAGCTGTTTTTT.

The CDR3 DNA follows: TGTGCCAGCTCGGACCGGGACATCAATCAGCCCCAGCATTTT. Protein sequence: CASSDRDINQPQHF. J is TRBJ1-5 and V is TRBV18, with D maybe TRBD1 (6 bases). The ends were cut back, 6 bases at V and 3 bases at J, with 12 bases in the middle. This CDR3 contains 14 residues. Germline V gives CDR1 KGHSH, CDR2 LQKENI.

This clone showed up just once. The chain uses TRBV10-3 and TRBJ2-6; 7 bases map to TRBD1. Germline CDR1 is ENHRY and CDR2 is SYGVKD. After removal of 9 bases from V and 4 bases from J, the junction contained 6 bases not matched to a gene. This CDR3 has 14 residues. The CDR3 spells CAICRGPGANVLTF. The DNA for the CDR3 is TGTGCCATTTGTAGGGGGCCCGGGGCCAACGTCCTGACTTTC.

V and J are TRBV5-1 and TRBJ2-7, with D uncertain. Germline V gene data show CDR1 as SGHRS and CDR2 as YFSETQ. V lost 4 bases and J 1 base, leaving 12 bases between the germline ends. This CDR3 is 14 amino acids long. Here the CDR3 reads CASSPKGPSYEQYF. The CDR3 DNA sequence: TGCGCCAGCAGCCCCAAGGGCCCTTCCTACGAGCAGTACTTC.

The V call is TRBV5-6, the J call TRBJ1-4; D is unresolved. V gave up 2 bases and J gave up 2 bases, with 4 bases separating them. The CDR3 runs to 13 residues. Germline V CDR1 and CDR2: SGHDT, YYEEEE. The CDR3 spells CASSFGTNEKLFF. The DNA of the CDR3 is TGTGCCAGCAGCTTCGGGACTAATGAAAAACTGTTTTTT.

The rearrangement links TRBV7-2 to TRBJ1-5, with 9 bases that match TRBD1. J lost 4 bases, V lost 2 bases, and 12 bases had no gene match. The CDR3 length is 18 residues. The V gene's germline CDR1 is SGHTA and CDR2 FQGNSA. The CDR3 sequence: CASSLWHRGLSGNQPQHF. The CDR3 region has the DNA TGTGCCAGCAGCTTATGGCACAGGGGGCTGAGCGGGAATCAGCCCCAGCATTTT. Drawing the rest from reference TRBV7-2 and TRBJ1-5, the complete variable domain is GAGVSQSPSNKVTEKGKDVELRCDPISGHTALYWYRQSLGQGLEFLIYFQGNSAPDKSGLPSDRFSAERTGGSVSTLTIQRTQQEDSAVYLCASSLWHRGLSGNQPQHFGDGTRLSIL.

CDR3 sequence (DNA): TGTGCCAGCAGGAGCGGGGGAAGCGAGCAGTACTTC. Translated: CASRSGGSEQYF. The J gene is TRBJ2-7, the V gene TRBV6-5; 8 bases align to TRBD2. CDR3 length: 12 residues. Trimming cost V 6 bases and J 6 bases; bases outside gene matches: 4. Germline V gene data show CDR1 as MNHEY and CDR2 as SVGAGI.

This clone was recorded once. The chain has TRBV13 and TRBJ2-1; D possibly corresponds to TRBD1 (6 bases). The germline V gene has CDR1 PRHDT and CDR2 FYEKMQ (reference sequence). CDR3 length: 13 residues. Trimming took 5 bases from V and 6 from J, leaving 11 bases between them. The CDR3 DNA is TGTGCCAGCAGCCGGGACATCCTCAATGAGCAGTTCTTC. Residues: CASSRDILNEQFF. Looking up the rest from reference TRBV13 and TRBJ2-1 gives the full variable domain: AAGVIQSPRHLIKEKRETATLKCYPIPRHDTVYWYQQGPGQDPQFLISFYEKMQSDKGSIPDRFSAQQFSDYHSELNMSSLELGDSALYFCASSRDILNEQFFGPGTRLTVL.